This is a list of T cell receptor beta chains from one sample in a study of cytomegalovirus exposure and HLA in healthy donors. Clones were sequenced by immunoSEQ multiplex PCR, and TCRdb holds only the in-frame ones, with some missing. The table shows over 100,000 clones, with approximately 91% occurring only once. Source material: PBMCs. These receptors originate from a woman between 18 and 29 years old in good health and CMV-seronegative. The conserved cysteine and the conserved F or W are not part of the CDR3 here. Fields, in order: J gene, D gene, V gene, CDR3 protein. D genes are given only for firm matches.

TRBJ1-1	.	TRBV7-8	ASSSSGGTEAF
TRBJ2-4	TRBD1	TRBV5-1	ASSLPTGEELAKNIQY
TRBJ1-1	TRBD1	TRBV5-1	ASSLPTGTGDGEAF
TRBJ1-1	TRBD1	TRBV7-3	ASSRQGVNTEAF
TRBJ2-7	.	TRBV30	AWSGGLPTYEQY
TRBJ2-1	TRBD1	TRBV5-4	ASSRDSASYNEQF
TRBJ1-5	.	TRBV28	ASSLFGQRGQPQH
TRBJ1-5	.	TRBV18	ASSPGGGQPQH
TRBJ1-5	TRBD1	TRBV19	ASSPTGSNQPQH
TRBJ2-3	TRBD2	TRBV7-9	ASILTSGGTTDTQY
TRBJ2-5	TRBD1	TRBV14	ASSQGTGAAETQY
TRBJ2-2	TRBD1	TRBV19	ASSPRTGPTGELF
TRBJ2-3	.	TRBV6-4	ASSDGTSTDTQY
TRBJ1-5	.	TRBV28	ASLRTASNQPQH
TRBJ2-1	.	TRBV19	ASSIGSEGEQF
TRBJ2-7	.	TRBV6-5	ATGPGVGGSYEQY
TRBJ1-4	.	TRBV28	ASSFGQFNEKLF
TRBJ1-5	.	TRBV27	ASSSLRQWDQPQH
TRBJ2-3	.	TRBV18	ASSPPGSLAGAYTQY
TRBJ1-1	.	TRBV19	ASNPSGDTEAF
TRBJ1-1	.	TRBV28	ASSPQSVISTEAF
TRBJ2-5	.	TRBV30	AWDSNQETQY
TRBJ1-4	TRBD1	TRBV29-1	SVGQGSASEKLF
TRBJ2-3	.	TRBV13	ASSFPSTADTQY
TRBJ1-5	.	TRBV6-1	ASSEDARARGH
TRBJ2-3	.	TRBV7-3	ASSLTPNSDTQY
TRBJ2-5	.	TRBV6-5	ASSSGLETQY
TRBJ2-5	TRBD1	TRBV19	ASSIPGTGQETQY
TRBJ2-7	.	TRBV10-2	ASSVSASSYEQY
TRBJ1-2	.	TRBV30	AWRFGEYRSGYT
TRBJ1-1	TRBD1	TRBV7-4	ASSSKTPGQSNTEAF
TRBJ2-1	TRBD2	TRBV11-1	ASSLTSGAYNEQF
TRBJ2-2	.	TRBV28	ASSPSGLDVGELF
TRBJ2-2	TRBD1	TRBV28	ASITGGWGTGELF
TRBJ2-1	TRBD2	TRBV4-3	ASSQDLAGVSYNEQF
TRBJ2-1	TRBD1	TRBV28	ASSPNRGNSYNEQF
TRBJ2-3	TRBD2	TRBV6-1	ASSELGGSGGDTQY
TRBJ1-1	.	TRBV5-1	ASSLPTGVEAF
TRBJ2-2	.	TRBV4-2	ASSQGSQWITGELF
TRBJ1-2	.	TRBV4-1	ASSPKTDTGNYGYT
TRBJ2-5	.	TRBV6-5	ASSYGAGSKETQY